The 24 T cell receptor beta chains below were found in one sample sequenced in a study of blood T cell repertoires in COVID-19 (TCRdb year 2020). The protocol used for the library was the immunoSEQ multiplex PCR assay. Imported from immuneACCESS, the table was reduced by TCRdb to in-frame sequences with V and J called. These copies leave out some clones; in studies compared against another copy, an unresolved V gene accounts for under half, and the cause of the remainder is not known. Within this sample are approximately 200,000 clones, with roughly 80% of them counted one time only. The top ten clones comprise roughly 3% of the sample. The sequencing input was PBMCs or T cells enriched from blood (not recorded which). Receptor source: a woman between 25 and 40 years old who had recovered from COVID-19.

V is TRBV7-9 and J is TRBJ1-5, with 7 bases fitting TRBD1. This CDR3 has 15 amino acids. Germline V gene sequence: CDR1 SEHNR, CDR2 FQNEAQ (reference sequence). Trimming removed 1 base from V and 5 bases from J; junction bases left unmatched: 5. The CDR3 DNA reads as TGTGCCAGCAGCTTAGGAGAGGGGGCGCATCAGCCCCAGCATTTT. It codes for CASSLGEGAHQPQHF.

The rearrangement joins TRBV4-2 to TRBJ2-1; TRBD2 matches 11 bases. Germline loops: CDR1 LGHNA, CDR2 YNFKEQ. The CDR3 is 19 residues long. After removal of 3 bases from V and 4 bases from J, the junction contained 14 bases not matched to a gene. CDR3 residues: CASSQGPSGGNYRYNEQFF. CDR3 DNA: TGTGCCAGCAGCCAGGGTCCTAGCGGGGGGAACTATCGATACAATGAGCAGTTCTTC.

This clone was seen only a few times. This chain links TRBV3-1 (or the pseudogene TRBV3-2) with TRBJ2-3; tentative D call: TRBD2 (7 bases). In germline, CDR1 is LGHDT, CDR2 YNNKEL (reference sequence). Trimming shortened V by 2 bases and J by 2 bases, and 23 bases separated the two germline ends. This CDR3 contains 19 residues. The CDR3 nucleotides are TGTGCCAGCAGCCAATTCTTGGGTGGCGGGGGCCTCAACACAGATACGCAGTATTTT. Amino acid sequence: CASSQFLGGGGLNTDTQYF.

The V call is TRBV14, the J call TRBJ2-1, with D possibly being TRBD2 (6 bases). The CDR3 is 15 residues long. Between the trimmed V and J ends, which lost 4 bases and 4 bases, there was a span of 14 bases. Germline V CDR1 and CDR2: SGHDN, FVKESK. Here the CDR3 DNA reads TGTGCCAGCAGCCCGAAGCCCGGGACTTACAATGAGCAGTTCTTC. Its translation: CASSPKPGTYNEQFF.

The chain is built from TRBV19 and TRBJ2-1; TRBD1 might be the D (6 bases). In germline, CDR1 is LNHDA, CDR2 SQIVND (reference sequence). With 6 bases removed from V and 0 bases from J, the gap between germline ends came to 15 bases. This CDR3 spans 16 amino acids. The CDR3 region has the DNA TGTGCCAGTAGCATAAAAAGGGGGAGCTCCTACAATGAGCAGTTCTTC. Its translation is CASSIKRGSSYNEQFF.

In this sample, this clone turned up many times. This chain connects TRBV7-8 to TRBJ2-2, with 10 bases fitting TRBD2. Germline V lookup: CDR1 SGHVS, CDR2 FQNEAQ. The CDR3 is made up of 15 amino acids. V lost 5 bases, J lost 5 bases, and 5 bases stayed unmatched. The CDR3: CASSVSGRGTGELFF. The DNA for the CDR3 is TGTGCCAGCAGCGTGAGCGGGAGGGGTACCGGGGAGCTGTTTTTT.

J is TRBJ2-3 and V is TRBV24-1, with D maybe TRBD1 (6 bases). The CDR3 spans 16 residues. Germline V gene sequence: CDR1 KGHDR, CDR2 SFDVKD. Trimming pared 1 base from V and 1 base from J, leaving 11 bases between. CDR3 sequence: CATSDFSRGGTDTQYF. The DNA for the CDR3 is TGTGCCACCAGTGATTTTTCCAGGGGAGGCACAGATACGCAGTATTTT.

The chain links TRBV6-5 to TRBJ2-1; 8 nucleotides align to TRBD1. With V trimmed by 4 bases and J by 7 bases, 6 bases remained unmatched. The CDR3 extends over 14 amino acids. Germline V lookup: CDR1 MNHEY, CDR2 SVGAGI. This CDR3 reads CASSSRDRRNEQFF. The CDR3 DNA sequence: TGTGCCAGCAGTTCAAGGGACAGGCGGAATGAGCAGTTCTTC.

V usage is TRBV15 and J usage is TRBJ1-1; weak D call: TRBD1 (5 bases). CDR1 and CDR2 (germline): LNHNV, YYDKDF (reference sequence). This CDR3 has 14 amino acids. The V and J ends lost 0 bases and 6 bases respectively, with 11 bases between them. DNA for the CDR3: TGTGCCACCAGCAGAGAAAGGGGAAGGGCTGAAGCTTTCTTT. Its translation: CATSRERGRAEAFF.

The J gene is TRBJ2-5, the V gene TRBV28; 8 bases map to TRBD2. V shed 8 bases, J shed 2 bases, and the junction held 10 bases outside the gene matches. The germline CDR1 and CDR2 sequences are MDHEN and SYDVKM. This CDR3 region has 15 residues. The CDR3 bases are TGTGCCAGCGGTAGCGGGGACCCCTCTCAAGAGACCCAGTACTTC. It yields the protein CASGSGDPSQETQYF.

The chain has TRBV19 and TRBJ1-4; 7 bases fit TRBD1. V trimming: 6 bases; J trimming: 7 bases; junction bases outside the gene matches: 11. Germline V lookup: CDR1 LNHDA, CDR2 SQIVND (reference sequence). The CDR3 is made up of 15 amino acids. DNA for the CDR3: TGTGCCAGTAGCCCCCTGAGGGGGCGCGCTGAAAAACTGTTTTTT. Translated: CASSPLRGRAEKLFF.

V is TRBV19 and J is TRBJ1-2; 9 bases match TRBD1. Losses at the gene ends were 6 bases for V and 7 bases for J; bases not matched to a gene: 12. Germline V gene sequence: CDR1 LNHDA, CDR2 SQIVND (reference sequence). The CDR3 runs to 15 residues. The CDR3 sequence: CASSFLTGGTSGYTF. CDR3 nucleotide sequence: TGTGCCAGTAGCTTCCTAACAGGGGGCACGAGTGGCTACACCTTC. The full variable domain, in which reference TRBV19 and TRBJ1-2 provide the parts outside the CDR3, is DGGITQSPKYLFRKEGQNVTLSCEQNLNHDAMYWYRQDPGQGLRLIYYSQIVNDFQKGDIAEGYSVSREKKESFPLTVTSAQKNPTAFYLCASSFLTGGTSGYTFGSGTRLTVV.

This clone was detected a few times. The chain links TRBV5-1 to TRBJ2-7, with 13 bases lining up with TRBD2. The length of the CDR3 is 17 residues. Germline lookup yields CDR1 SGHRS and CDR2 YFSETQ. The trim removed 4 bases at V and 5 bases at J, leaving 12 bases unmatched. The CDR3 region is CASSPDPTSGRLHEQYF. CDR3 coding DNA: TGCGCCAGCAGCCCCGACCCGACTAGCGGGAGGCTTCACGAGCAGTACTTC.

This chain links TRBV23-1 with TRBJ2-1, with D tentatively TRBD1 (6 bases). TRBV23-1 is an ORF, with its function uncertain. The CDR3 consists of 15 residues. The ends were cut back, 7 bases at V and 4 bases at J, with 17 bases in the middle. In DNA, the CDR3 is TGCGCCAGCACCCCCTCCGGACAGCGATACAATGAGCAGTTCTTC. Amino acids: CASTPSGQRYNEQFF.

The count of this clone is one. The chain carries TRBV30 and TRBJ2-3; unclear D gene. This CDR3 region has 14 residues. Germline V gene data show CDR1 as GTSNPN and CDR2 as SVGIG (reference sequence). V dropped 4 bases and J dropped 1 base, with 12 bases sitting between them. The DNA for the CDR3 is TGTGCCTGGAAAGGCGGATGGGGCACAGATACGCAGTATTTT. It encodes CAWKGGWGTDTQYF.

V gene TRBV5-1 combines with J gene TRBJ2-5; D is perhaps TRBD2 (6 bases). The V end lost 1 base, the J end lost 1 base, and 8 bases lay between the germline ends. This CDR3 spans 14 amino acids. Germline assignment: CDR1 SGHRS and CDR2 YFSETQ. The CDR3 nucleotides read TGCGCCAGCAGCTTGTCTAGCGCCCAAGAGACCCAGTACTTC. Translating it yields CASSLSSAQETQYF.

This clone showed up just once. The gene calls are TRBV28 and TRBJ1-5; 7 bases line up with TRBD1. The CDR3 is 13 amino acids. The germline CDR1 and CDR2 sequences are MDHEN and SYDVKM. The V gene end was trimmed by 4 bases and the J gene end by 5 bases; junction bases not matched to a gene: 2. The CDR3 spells CASSSTGDQPQHF. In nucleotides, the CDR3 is TGTGCCAGCAGTTCTACAGGGGATCAGCCCCAGCATTTT.

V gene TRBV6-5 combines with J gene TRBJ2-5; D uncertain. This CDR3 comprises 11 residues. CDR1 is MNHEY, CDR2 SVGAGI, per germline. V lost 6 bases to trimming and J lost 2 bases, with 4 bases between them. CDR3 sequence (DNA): TGTGCCAGCAGACAACAAGAGACCCAGTACTTC. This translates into CASRQQETQYF.

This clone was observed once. CDR3 sequence (DNA): TGTGCCAGCAGTTACTCGAACAGGGGAAGTTCACCCCTCCACTTT. Translated: CASSYSNRGSSPLHF. This sequence joins TRBV6-5 and TRBJ1-6; 7 bases agree with TRBD1. The V segment lost 0 bases and the J segment 9 bases; nucleotides outside the gene matches: 5. The CDR3 has 15 amino acids. Germline CDR1 is MNHEY and CDR2 is SVGAGI.

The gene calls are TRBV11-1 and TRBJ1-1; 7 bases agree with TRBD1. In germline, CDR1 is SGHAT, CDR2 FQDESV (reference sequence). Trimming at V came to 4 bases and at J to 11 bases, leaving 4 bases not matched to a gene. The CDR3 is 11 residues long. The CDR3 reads CASSSQGTAFF. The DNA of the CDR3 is TGTGCCAGCAGCTCACAGGGGACGGCTTTCTTT.

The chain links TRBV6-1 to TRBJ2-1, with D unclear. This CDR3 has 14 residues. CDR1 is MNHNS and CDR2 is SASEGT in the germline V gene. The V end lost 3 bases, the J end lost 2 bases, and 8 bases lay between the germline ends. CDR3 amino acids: CASSDARPYNEQFF. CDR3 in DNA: TGTGCCAGCAGTGACGCGAGGCCCTACAATGAGCAGTTCTTC.

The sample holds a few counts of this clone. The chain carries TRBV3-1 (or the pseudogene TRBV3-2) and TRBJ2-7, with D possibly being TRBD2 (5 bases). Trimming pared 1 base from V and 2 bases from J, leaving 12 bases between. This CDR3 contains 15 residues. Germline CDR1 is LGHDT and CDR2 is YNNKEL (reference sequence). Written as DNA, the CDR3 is TGTGCCAGCAGCCAAGCCCTCCCGGGAACCTACGAGCAGTACTTC. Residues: CASSQALPGTYEQYF.

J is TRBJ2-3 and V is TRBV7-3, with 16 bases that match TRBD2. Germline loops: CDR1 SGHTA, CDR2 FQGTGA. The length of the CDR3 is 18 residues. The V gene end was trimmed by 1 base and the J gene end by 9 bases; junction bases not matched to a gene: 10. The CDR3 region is CASSLNPGLAGGPGTQYF. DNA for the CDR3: TGTGCCAGCAGCTTAAACCCGGGACTAGCGGGAGGGCCTGGAACGCAGTATTTT.

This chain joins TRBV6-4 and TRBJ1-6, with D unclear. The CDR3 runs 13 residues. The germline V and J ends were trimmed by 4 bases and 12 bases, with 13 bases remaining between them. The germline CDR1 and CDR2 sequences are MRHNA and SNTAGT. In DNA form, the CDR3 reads TGTGCCAGCAGTGGGGGAGTAAGTAAACCCCTCCACTTT. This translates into CASSGGVSKPLHF.